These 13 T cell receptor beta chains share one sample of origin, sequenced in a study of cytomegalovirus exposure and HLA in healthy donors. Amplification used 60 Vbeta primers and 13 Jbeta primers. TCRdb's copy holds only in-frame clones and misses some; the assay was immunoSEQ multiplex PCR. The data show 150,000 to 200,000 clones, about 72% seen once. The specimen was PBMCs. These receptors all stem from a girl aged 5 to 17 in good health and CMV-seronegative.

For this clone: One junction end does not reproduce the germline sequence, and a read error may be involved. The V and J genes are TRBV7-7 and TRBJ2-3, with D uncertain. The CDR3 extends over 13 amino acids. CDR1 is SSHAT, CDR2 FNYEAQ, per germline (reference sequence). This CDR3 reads CASSTYDTDTQYF. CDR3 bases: TGTGCTAGCAGTACCTACGACACAGATACGCAGTATTTT. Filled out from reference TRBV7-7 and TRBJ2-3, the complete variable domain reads GAGVSQSPRYKVTKRGQDVTLRCDPISSHATLYWYQQALGQGPEFLTYFNYEAQPDKSGLPSDRFSAERPEGSISTLTIQRTEQRDSAMYRCASSTYDTDTQYFGPGTRLTVL.

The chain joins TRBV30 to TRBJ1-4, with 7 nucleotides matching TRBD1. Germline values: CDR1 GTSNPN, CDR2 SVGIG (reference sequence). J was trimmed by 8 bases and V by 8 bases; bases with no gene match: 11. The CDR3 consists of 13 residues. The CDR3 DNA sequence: TGTGCCCTCACTACAGGGGCAGAAGAAAAACTGTTTTTT. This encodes CALTTGAEEKLFF.

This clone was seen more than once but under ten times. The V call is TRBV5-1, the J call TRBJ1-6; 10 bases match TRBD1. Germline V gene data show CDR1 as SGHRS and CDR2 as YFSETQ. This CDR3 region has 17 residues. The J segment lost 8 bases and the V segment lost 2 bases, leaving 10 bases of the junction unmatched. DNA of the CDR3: TGCGCCAGCAGCTTATCCGGGACAGGGGTTGGGGATTCACCCCTCCACTTT. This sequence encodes CASSLSGTGVGDSPLHF.

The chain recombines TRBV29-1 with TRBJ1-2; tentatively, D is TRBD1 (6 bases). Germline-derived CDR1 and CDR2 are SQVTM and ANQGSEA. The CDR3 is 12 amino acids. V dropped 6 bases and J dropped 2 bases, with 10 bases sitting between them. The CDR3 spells CSVGGGNYGYTF. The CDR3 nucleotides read TGCAGCGTAGGGGGGGGAAACTATGGCTACACCTTC.

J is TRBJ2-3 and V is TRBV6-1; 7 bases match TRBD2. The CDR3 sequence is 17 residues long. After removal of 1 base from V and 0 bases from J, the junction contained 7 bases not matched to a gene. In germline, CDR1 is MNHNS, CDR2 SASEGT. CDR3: CASSEGVGGGSTDTQYF. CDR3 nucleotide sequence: TGTGCCAGCAGTGAAGGGGTAGGCGGGGGTAGCACAGATACGCAGTATTTT.

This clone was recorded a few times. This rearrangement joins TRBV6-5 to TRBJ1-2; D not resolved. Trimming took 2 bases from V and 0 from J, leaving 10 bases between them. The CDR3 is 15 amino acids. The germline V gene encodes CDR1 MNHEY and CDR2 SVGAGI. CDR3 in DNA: TGTGCCAGCAGTTACGGAGAGGTAGCTAACTATGGCTACACCTTC. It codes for CASSYGEVANYGYTF.

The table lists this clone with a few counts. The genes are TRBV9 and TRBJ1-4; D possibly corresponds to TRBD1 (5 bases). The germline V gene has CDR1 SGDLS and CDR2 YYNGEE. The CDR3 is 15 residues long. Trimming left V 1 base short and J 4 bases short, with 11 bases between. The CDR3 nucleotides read TGTGCCAGCAGCGTAACAGACAGCCTTAATGAAAAACTGTTTTTT. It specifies CASSVTDSLNEKLFF.

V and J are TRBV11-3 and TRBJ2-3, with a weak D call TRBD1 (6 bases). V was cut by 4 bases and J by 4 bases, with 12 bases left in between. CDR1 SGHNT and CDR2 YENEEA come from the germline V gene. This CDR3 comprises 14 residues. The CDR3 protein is CASSSGQRADTQYF. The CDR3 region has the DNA TGTGCCAGCAGCTCCGGACAGAGAGCAGATACGCAGTATTTT.

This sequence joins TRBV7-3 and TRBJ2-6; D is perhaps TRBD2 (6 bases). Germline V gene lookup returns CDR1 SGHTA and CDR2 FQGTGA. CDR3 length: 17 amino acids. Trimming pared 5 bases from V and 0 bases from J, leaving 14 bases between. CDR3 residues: CASSPGEARSGANVLTF. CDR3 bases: TGTGCCAGCAGCCCGGGGGAGGCTCGCTCTGGGGCCAACGTCCTGACTTTC.

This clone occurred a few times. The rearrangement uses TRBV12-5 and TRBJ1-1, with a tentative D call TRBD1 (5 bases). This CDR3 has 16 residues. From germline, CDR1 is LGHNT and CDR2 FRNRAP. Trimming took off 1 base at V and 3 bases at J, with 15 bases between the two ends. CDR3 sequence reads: CASGLEIGAIDTEAFF. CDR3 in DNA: TGTGCTAGTGGTTTGGAAATAGGGGCGATAGACACTGAAGCTTTCTTT.

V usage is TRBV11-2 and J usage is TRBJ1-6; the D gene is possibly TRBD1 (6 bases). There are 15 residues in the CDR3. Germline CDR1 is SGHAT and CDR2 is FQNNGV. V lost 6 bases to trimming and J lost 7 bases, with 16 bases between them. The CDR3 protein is CASSFTGTTNSPLHF. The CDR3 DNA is TGTGCCAGCAGTTTCACGGGGACAACCAATTCACCCCTCCACTTT. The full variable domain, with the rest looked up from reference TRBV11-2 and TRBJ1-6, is EAGVAQSPRYKIIEKRQSVAFWCNPISGHATLYWYQQILGQGPKLLIQFQNNGVVDDSQLPKDRFSAERLKGVDSTLKIQPAKLEDSAVYLCASSFTGTTNSPLHFGNGTRLTVT.

The CDR3 coding sequence is TGTGCCACCAGCAGGGGGGGGACAGGACGAAACTATGGCTACACCTTC. Residues: CATSRGGTGRNYGYTF. The genes are TRBV15 and TRBJ1-2; 8 bases are a match to TRBD1. CDR1 and CDR2 (germline): LNHNV, YYDKDF (reference sequence). The CDR3 has 16 amino acids. V trimming: 3 bases; J trimming: 2 bases; junction bases outside the gene matches: 8.

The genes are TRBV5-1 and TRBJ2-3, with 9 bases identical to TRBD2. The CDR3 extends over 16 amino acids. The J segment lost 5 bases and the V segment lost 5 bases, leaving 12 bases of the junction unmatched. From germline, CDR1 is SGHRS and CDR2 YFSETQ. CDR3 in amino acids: CASSYWIAGVQDTQYF. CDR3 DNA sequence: TGCGCCAGCAGTTATTGGATAGCGGGGGTCCAAGATACGCAGTATTTT.